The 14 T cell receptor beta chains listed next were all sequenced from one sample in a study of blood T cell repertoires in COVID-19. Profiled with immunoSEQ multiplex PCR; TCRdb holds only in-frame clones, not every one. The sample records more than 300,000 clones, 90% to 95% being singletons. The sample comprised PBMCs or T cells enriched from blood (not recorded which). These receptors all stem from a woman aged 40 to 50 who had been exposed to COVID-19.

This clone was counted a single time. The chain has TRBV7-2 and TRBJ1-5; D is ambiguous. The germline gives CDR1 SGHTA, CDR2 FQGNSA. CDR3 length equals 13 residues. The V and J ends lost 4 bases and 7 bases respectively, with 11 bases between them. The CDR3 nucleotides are TGTGCCAGCAGCTCAAAGCCAAACCAGCCCCAGCATTTT. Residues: CASSSKPNQPQHF. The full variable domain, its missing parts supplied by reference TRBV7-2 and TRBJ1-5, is GAGVSQSPSNKVTEKGKDVELRCDPISGHTALYWYRQSLGQGLEFLIYFQGNSAPDKSGLPSDRFSAERTGGSVSTLTIQRTQQEDSAVYLCASSSKPNQPQHFGDGTRLSIL.

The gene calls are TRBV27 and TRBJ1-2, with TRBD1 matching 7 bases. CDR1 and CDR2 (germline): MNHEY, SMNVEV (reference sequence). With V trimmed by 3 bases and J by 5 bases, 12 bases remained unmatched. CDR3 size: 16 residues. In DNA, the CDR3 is TGTGCCAGCAGTTTGTCGGGACAGAGTATTGCTTATGGCTACACCTTC. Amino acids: CASSLSGQSIAYGYTF.

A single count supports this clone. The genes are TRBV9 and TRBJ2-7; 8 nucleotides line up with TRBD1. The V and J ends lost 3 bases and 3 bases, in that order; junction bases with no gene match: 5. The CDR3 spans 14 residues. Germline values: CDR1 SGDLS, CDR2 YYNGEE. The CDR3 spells CASSAATGGYEQYF. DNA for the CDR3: TGTGCCAGCAGCGCTGCAACAGGGGGCTACGAGCAGTACTTC.

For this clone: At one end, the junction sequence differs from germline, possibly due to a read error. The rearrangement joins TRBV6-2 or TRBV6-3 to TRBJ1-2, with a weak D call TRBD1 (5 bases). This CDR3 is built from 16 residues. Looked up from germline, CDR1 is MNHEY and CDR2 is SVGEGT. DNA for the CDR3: TGTGCCAGCACTTACCGAACAGGATCACCCAACTATGGCTACACCTTC. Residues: CASTYRTGSPNYGYTF.

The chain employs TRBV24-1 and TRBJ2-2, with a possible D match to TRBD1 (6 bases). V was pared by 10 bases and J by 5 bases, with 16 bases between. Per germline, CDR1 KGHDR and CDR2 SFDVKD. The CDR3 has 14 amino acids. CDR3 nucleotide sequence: TGTGCCACGAGGGCAGGGGATCAGACCGGGGAGCTGTTTTTT. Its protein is CATRAGDQTGELFF.

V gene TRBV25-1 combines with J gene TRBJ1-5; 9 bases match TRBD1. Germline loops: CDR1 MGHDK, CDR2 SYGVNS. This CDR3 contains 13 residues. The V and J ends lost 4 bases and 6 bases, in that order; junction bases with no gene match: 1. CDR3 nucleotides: TGTGCCAGCAGTGGGACAGGGGCTCAGCCCCAGCATTTT. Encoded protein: CASSGTGAQPQHF.

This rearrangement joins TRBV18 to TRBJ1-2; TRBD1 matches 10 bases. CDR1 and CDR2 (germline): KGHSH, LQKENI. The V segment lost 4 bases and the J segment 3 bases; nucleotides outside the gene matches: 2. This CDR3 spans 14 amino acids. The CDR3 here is CASSQTGGDYGYTF. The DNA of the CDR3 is TGTGCCAGCTCACAGACAGGGGGCGACTATGGCTACACCTTC.

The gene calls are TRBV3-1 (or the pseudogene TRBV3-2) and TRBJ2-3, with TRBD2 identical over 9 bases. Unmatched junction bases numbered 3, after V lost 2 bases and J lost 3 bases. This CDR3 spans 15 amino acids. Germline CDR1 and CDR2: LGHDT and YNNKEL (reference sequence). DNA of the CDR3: TGTGCCAGCAGCCAACATCTAGCGGGGACAGATACGCAGTATTTT. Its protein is CASSQHLAGTDTQYF.

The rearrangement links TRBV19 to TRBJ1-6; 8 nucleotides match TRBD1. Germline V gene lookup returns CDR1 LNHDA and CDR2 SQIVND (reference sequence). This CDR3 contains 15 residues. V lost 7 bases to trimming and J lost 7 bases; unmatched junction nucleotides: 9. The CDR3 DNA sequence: TGTGCCAGTACCCAAGCAGGGGGCTTAAATTCACCCCTCCACTTT. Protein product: CASTQAGGLNSPLHF. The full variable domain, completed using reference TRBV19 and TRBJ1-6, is DGGITQSPKYLFRKEGQNVTLSCEQNLNHDAMYWYRQDPGQGLRLIYYSQIVNDFQKGDIAEGYSVSREKKESFPLTVTSAQKNPTAFYLCASTQAGGLNSPLHFGNGTRLTVT.

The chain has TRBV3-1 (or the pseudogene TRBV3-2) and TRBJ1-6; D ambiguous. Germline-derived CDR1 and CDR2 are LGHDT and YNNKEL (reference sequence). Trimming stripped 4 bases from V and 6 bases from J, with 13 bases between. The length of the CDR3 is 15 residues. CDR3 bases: TGTGCCAGCAGCCCATTTCGGGGTGGTAATTCACCCCTCCACTTT. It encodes CASSPFRGGNSPLHF.

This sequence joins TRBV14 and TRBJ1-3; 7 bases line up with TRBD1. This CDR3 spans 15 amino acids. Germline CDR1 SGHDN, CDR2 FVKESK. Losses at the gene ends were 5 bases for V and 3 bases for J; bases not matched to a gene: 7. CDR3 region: CASSRQGNIGNTIYF. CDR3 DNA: TGTGCCAGCAGCAGACAGGGAAATATTGGAAACACCATATATTTT.

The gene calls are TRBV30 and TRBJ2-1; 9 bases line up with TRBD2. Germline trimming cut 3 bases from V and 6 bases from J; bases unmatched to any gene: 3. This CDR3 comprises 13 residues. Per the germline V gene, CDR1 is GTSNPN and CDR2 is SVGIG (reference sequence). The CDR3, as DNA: TGTGCCTGGAGGATAGCGGGGGTCAATGAGCAGTTCTTC. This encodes CAWRIAGVNEQFF.

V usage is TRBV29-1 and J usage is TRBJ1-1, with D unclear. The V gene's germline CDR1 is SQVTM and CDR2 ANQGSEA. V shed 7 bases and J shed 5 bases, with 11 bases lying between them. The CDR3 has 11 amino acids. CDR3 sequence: CSADGRTEAFF. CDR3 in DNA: TGCAGCGCCGACGGCAGGACTGAAGCTTTCTTT.

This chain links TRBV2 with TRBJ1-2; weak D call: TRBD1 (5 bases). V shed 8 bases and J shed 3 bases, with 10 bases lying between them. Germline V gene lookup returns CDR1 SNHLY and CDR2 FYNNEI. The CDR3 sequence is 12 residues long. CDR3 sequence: CASSGGYYGYTF. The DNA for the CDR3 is TGTGCCAGCTCGGGGGGGTACTATGGCTACACCTTC.